Following are 15 T cell receptor beta chains from one sample sequenced in a study of cytotoxic CD8 clonotypes in ibrutinib-treated CLL. The table came from immunoSEQ multiplex PCR; TCRdb's copy has only in-frame clones and leaves some out. The table records about 140,000 clones, approximately 80% of them present only once. The material sequenced was PBMCs, taken after 12 months of ibrutinib treatment. These TCRs come from a human donor with chronic lymphocytic leukemia.

This clone was picked up a small number of times. The chain carries TRBV14 and TRBJ2-3, with 15 positions matching TRBD2. Trimming removed 0 bases from V and 5 bases from J; junction bases left unmatched: 3. Germline CDR1 reads SGHDN; CDR2 reads FVKESK. The CDR3 consists of 17 residues. Here the CDR3 reads CASSQDGTSGGIDTQYF. The CDR3 DNA reads as TGTGCCAGCAGCCAAGACGGGACTAGCGGGGGGATAGATACGCAGTATTTT.

The CDR3 protein is CSAHRGYGYTF. The DNA of the CDR3 is TGCAGTGCTCACAGGGGCTATGGCTACACCTTC. The genes are TRBV20-1 and TRBJ1-2; 7 bases are shared with TRBD1. V lost 5 bases and J lost 4; bases outside the gene matches: 1. This CDR3 region has 11 residues. Germline-derived CDR1 and CDR2 are DFQATT and SNEGSKA (reference sequence).

This sequence joins TRBV10-1 and TRBJ1-4, with D possibly being TRBD1 (6 bases). The CDR3 covers 15 residues. Deletions cut 6 bases from V and 2 bases from J, with 13 bases between. CDR1 WNHNN and CDR2 SYGVQD come from the germline V gene (reference sequence). The CDR3 is CASSPRGATNEKLFF. CDR3 bases: TGCGCCAGCAGCCCTCGGGGGGCGACTAATGAAAAACTGTTTTTT.

The V call is TRBV28, the J call TRBJ1-2, with D possibly matching TRBD1 (6 bases). V gave up 6 bases and J gave up 9 bases, with 17 bases separating them. This CDR3 has 13 residues. Germline V gene lookup returns CDR1 MDHEN and CDR2 SYDVKM. CDR3 coding DNA: TGTGCCAGCAGCTCCCCGGACAGCCGCCGCTACACCTTC. Its protein is CASSSPDSRRYTF.

This rearrangement joins TRBV6-1 to TRBJ2-5; D is perhaps TRBD1 or TRBD2 (5 bases each). This CDR3 is 13 amino acids long. The germline V gene has CDR1 MNHNS and CDR2 SASEGT. V was cut by 4 bases and J by 7 bases, with 13 bases left in between. The CDR3 here is CASSVGGLGTQYF. The CDR3 DNA sequence: TGTGCCAGCAGTGTTGGGGGTCTGGGGACCCAGTACTTC.

In its sample, this clone was seen once. The V gene is TRBV30, the J gene TRBJ2-2; D ambiguous. CDR3 length: 13 amino acids. Germline V lookup: CDR1 GTSNPN, CDR2 SVGIG (reference sequence). V was trimmed by 7 bases and J by 1 base, leaving 10 bases between them. The CDR3 reads CAFTHLNTGELFF. DNA of the CDR3: TGTGCCTTCACCCACTTGAACACCGGGGAGCTGTTTTTT.

This clone is hyperexpanded within its sample. The sample has other DNA sequences that encode this CDR3 too. J is TRBJ1-1 and V is TRBV6-5; 7 positions agree with TRBD1. From germline, CDR1 is MNHEY and CDR2 SVGAGI. CDR3 length: 14 residues. After removal of 6 bases from V and 1 base from J, the junction contained 5 bases not matched to a gene. The CDR3 sequence: CASSPGQKNTEAFF. The CDR3 nucleotides read TGTGCCAGCAGCCCGGGACAGAAGAACACTGAAGCTTTCTTT.

The V gene is TRBV10-3, the J gene TRBJ1-6, with 11 bases fitting TRBD1. Germline values: CDR1 ENHRY, CDR2 SYGVKD. The CDR3 is 14 amino acids. The V segment lost 6 bases and the J segment 8 bases; nucleotides outside the gene matches: 3. For the CDR3, the DNA is TGTGCCATCAGGATGGGACAGGGGGATTCACCCCTCCACTTT. Protein: CAIRMGQGDSPLHF.

J is TRBJ2-2 and V is TRBV30; 8 bases are a match to TRBD1. Germline CDR1 reads GTSNPN; CDR2 reads SVGIG (reference sequence). The CDR3 contains 18 residues. J lost 2 bases, V lost 4 bases, and 15 bases had no gene match. The CDR3, as DNA: TGTGCCTGGATAAATTGGGACAGGCCATCCGATAACACCGGGGAGCTGTTTTTT. Its translation is CAWINWDRPSDNTGELFF.

The sample holds one count of this clone. This sequence joins TRBV18 and TRBJ2-1, with TRBD1 matching over 7 bases. The ends lost 3 bases at V and 2 bases at J; junction bases unmatched: 7. Germline lookup yields CDR1 KGHSH and CDR2 LQKENI. This CDR3 is 16 amino acids long. DNA for the CDR3: TGTGCCAGCTCACCGAGGGGGCCCGATCCCTACAATGAGCAGTTCTTC. The encoded protein is CASSPRGPDPYNEQFF.

This clone was recorded once. This sequence joins TRBV7-2 and TRBJ1-2, with TRBD1 as a possible D gene (5 bases). Trimming took off 5 bases at V and 6 bases at J, with 16 bases between the two ends. The CDR3 consists of 14 residues. Germline-derived CDR1 and CDR2 are SGHTA and FQGNSA. CDR3 residues: CASSRSVGEDGYTF. DNA of the CDR3: TGTGCCAGCAGCCGTAGTGTAGGGGAGGATGGCTACACCTTC.

The V gene is TRBV12-5, the J gene TRBJ2-7, with 8 bases matching TRBD1. Germline CDR1 is LGHNT and CDR2 is FRNRAP. This CDR3 spans 15 amino acids. V was pared by 6 bases and J by 6 bases, with 13 bases of the junction left unmatched. CDR3 in DNA: TGTGCTAGTGGCCTAGGACAGGGCTGGGTTGTCGAGCAGTACTTC. This codes for CASGLGQGWVVEQYF.

The rearrangement uses TRBV9 and TRBJ1-4; D not resolved. CDR3 length: 12 residues. Deletions cut 4 bases from V and 7 bases from J, with 8 bases between. Germline V gives CDR1 SGDLS, CDR2 YYNGEE. The DNA of the CDR3 is TGTGCCAGCAGCCCCCCGAGTGAAAAACTGTTTTTT. This gives the protein CASSPPSEKLFF.

This sequence joins TRBV28 and TRBJ1-2, with 9 nucleotides matching TRBD1. V gave up 4 bases and J gave up 3 bases; unmatched junction bases: 3. Germline values: CDR1 MDHEN, CDR2 SYDVKM. This CDR3 has 14 residues. The CDR3 DNA reads TGTGCCAGCAGTTGGGGGACAGGGTACTATGGCTACACCTTC. It encodes CASSWGTGYYGYTF.

The chain recombines TRBV28 with TRBJ2-6; D perhaps matches TRBD1 (8 bases). The germline CDR1 and CDR2 sequences are MDHEN and SYDVKM. The CDR3 is 19 amino acids. Trimming cost V 6 bases and J 0 bases, with 21 bases left between them. The CDR3 DNA reads as TGTGCCAGCAGCCGCTTACTACAGGGGGGGCCCTCTGGGGCCAACGTCCTGACTTTC. Protein product: CASSRLLQGGPSGANVLTF. Complete variable domain (other parts from reference TRBV28 and TRBJ2-6): DVKVTQSSRYLVKRTGEKVFLECVQDMDHENMFWYRQDPGLGLRLIYFSYDVKMKEKGDIPEGYSVSREKKERFSLILESASTNQTSMYLCASSRLLQGGPSGANVLTFGAGSRLTVL.